The 27 T cell receptor beta chains below all came from one sample that was sequenced in a study of post-analysis software for immune sequencing data. TCR beta cDNA libraries included unique molecular identifiers. TCRdb processed the PCR reads anew with MiXCR; each CDR3 protein has one entry. The data show 430,000 or so distinct CDR3 sequences, approximately 39% seen once. Study results and caveats: Patients used four to six TRBV segments, including TRBV5-6, TRBV5-1 and TRBV20-1, more often than controls.

The antigens these receptors bind are not known. Sequencing used blood. These receptors all come from a girl between 2 and 10 years old with multiple sclerosis.

The chain combines TRBV7-9 with TRBJ2-3, with D maybe TRBD2 (6 bases). Trimming removed 5 bases from V and 5 bases from J, with 17 bases in between. Germline-derived CDR1 and CDR2 are SEHNR and FQNEAQ (reference sequence). There are 15 residues in the CDR3. The CDR3 sequence is CASSAPGLGKDTQYF. CDR3 coding DNA: TGTGCCAGCAGCGCACCGGGACTCGGCAAAGATACGCAGTATTTT.

This clonotype was counted between two and nine times. The V and J genes are TRBV7-3 and TRBJ1-1; 11 bases line up with TRBD1. After removal of 5 bases from V and 4 bases from J, the junction contained 3 bases not matched to a gene. Per germline, CDR1 SGHTA and CDR2 FQGTGA. This CDR3 region has 14 residues. The CDR3 loop is CASSTGTGGTEAFF. The CDR3 nucleotides are TGTGCCAGCAGCACCGGGACAGGGGGCACTGAAGCTTTCTTT.

The rearrangement uses TRBV7-2 and TRBJ2-4; D call uncertain. Gene TRBJ2-7 matches the end of the DNA better, so the J call may be wrong. The CDR3 totals 13 residues. Per germline, CDR1 SGHTA and CDR2 FQGNSA. In nucleotides, the CDR3 is TGTGCCAGCAGCTTAGTCAGTCCCTACGAGCAGTACTTC. This translates into CASSLVSPYEQYF.

This clonotype has a handful of counts. As DNA, the CDR3 is TGTGCCAGCAGTACCGGGACAGAAGAGACCCAGTACTTC. It yields the protein CASSTGTEETQYF. The chain employs TRBV6-5 and TRBJ2-5, with 7 bases that match TRBD1. This CDR3 is 13 amino acids long. Germline V gives CDR1 MNHEY, CDR2 SVGAGI. V trimming: 5 bases; J trimming: 3 bases; junction bases outside the gene matches: 3.

This chain connects TRBV5-1 to TRBJ1-6; D gene uncertain. The CDR3 sequence is 18 residues long. Per germline, CDR1 SGHRS and CDR2 YFSETQ. Between the trimmed V and J ends, which lost 0 bases and 0 bases, there was a span of 13 bases. Here the CDR3 reads CASSLVSSGSSYNSPLHF. Here the CDR3 DNA reads TGCGCCAGCAGCTTGGTTTCGTCGGGCAGCTCCTATAATTCACCCCTCCACTTT.

V usage is TRBV29-1 and J usage is TRBJ1-5; TRBD1 is a possible D gene (5 bases). Trimming removed 6 bases from V and 6 bases from J, with 12 bases in between. In germline, CDR1 is SQVTM, CDR2 ANQGSEA. The CDR3 totals 12 residues. The CDR3 reads CSVGERGQPQHF. CDR3 sequence (DNA): TGCAGCGTCGGCGAGAGGGGTCAGCCCCAGCATTTT.

V gene TRBV12-3 or TRBV12-4 combines with J gene TRBJ2-7; 10 nucleotides line up with TRBD1. The J call may be wrong; the DNA end is better matched by TRBJ2-4. This CDR3 has 15 amino acids. The CDR3 sequence is CASTNLRDRGNIQYF. For the CDR3, the DNA is TGTGCCAGCACCAATCTCCGGGACAGGGGAAACATTCAGTACTTC.

The chain recombines TRBV20-1 with TRBJ2-7; TRBD2 matches 10 bases. V lost 7 bases and J lost 3; bases outside the gene matches: 21. CDR3 length equals 18 residues. Germline-derived CDR1 and CDR2 are DFQATT and SNEGSKA (reference sequence). The CDR3, as DNA: TGCAGTGTCGGTACCTGGGCTAGCGGGAGCTTCGGTCTCTACGAGCAGTACTTC. As protein: CSVGTWASGSFGLYEQYF.

The chain joins TRBV24-1 to TRBJ2-3; possibly TRBD1 or TRBD2 for D (6 bases each). The CDR3 has 16 amino acids. V was shortened by 3 bases and J by 5 bases, with 17 bases between the two germline ends. Per germline, CDR1 KGHDR and CDR2 SFDVKD. The CDR3 protein is CATSDRPWGARDTQYF. DNA of the CDR3: TGTGCCACCAGTGATCGCCCCTGGGGGGCCCGAGATACGCAGTATTTT.

V gene TRBV7-9 combines with J gene TRBJ2-2; TRBD2 aligns across 9 bases. This CDR3 comprises 17 residues. Trimming cost V 2 bases and J 4 bases; bases outside gene matches: 8. Germline lookup yields CDR1 SEHNR and CDR2 FQNEAQ (reference sequence). CDR3 DNA: TGTGCCAGCAGCTTACGGCCAGCGGGGGGATCCACCGGGGAGCTGTTTTTT. Translation gives CASSLRPAGGSTGELFF.

This clonotype was found a few times. This chain uses TRBV7-9 with TRBJ2-1; D gene ambiguous. Trimming cost V 4 bases and J 1 base, with 17 bases left between them. Germline V CDR1 and CDR2: SEHNR, FQNEAQ (reference sequence). The CDR3 spans 17 residues. The CDR3 loop is CASSSPGSPASYNEQFF. The CDR3 region has the DNA TGTGCCAGCAGCTCCCCCGGTTCCCCTGCTTCCTACAATGAGCAGTTCTTC.

The chain links TRBV9 to TRBJ1-4; 7 nucleotides agree with TRBD1. Germline lookup yields CDR1 SGDLS and CDR2 YYNGEE. V lost 3 bases, J lost 8 bases, and 13 bases stayed unmatched. The CDR3 extends over 16 amino acids. CDR3 residues: CASSAPREGADEKLFF. The CDR3 DNA reads as TGTGCCAGCAGCGCACCTCGTGAGGGGGCAGACGAAAAACTGTTTTTT.

This clonotype has only a few counts. CDR3 in DNA: TGCAGTGCTAGACTAGCGGGAGACGAGACCCAGTACTTC. This translates into CSARLAGDETQYF. The chain is built from TRBV20-1 and TRBJ2-7, with 10 nucleotides matching TRBD2. The closer fit of TRBJ2-5 to the DNA end suggests the J call may be wrong. Germline CDR1 is DFQATT and CDR2 is SNEGSKA (reference sequence). This CDR3 contains 13 residues.

This clonotype was seen a single time. This sequence joins TRBV29-1 and TRBJ2-2; D not certain. V was pared by 1 base and J by 7 bases, with 13 bases between. Germline V CDR1 and CDR2: SQVTM, ANQGSEA. This CDR3 has 14 amino acids. CDR3 nucleotides: TGCAGCGTTGAAGTTGTTAGCCCCCGCGGGGAGCTGTTTTTT. Amino acids: CSVEVVSPRGELFF.

The sample holds a few counts of this clonotype. The chain uses TRBV30 and TRBJ1-2, with no clear D. Germline V gene lookup returns CDR1 GTSNPN and CDR2 SVGIG (reference sequence). Trimming stripped 0 bases from V and 8 bases from J, with 10 bases between. The CDR3 has 12 amino acids. The CDR3 loop is CAWSVPPGGYTF. CDR3 coding DNA: TGTGCCTGGAGTGTACCACCGGGCGGCTACACCTTC.

The chain joins TRBV18 to TRBJ2-4, with D unclear. The assigned J gene may be wrong: the sequence end matches TRBJ2-7 better. The CDR3 consists of 15 residues. Germline CDR1 reads KGHSH; CDR2 reads LQKENI. For the CDR3, the DNA is TGTGCCAGCTCACCACCTAGCCCGAGGAATGACGAGCAGTACTTC. Encoded protein: CASSPPSPRNDEQYF.

V and J are TRBV6-5 and TRBJ2-5, with 11 positions matching TRBD2. CDR1 MNHEY and CDR2 SVGAGI come from the germline V gene. The CDR3 covers 16 residues. The junction had 4 bases not matched to a gene; V was cut back by 3 bases and J by 1 base. CDR3: CASSYLAGGFQETQYF. The CDR3 region has the DNA TGTGCCAGCAGTTATCTAGCGGGAGGCTTCCAAGAGACCCAGTACTTC.

This clonotype was seen more than once but under ten times. The V and J genes are TRBV20-1 and TRBJ1-1, with 8 nucleotides matching TRBD1. The CDR3 is made up of 12 amino acids. The J segment lost 5 bases and the V segment lost 7 bases, leaving 6 bases of the junction unmatched. Germline CDR1 is DFQATT and CDR2 is SNEGSKA (reference sequence). CDR3 sequence reads: CSDGTGRTEAFF. The CDR3 nucleotides are TGCAGTGATGGGACAGGAAGGACTGAAGCTTTCTTT.

The chain uses TRBV9 and TRBJ2-1; D is possibly TRBD1 (6 bases). V was pared by 4 bases and J by 5 bases, with 13 bases between. Germline V CDR1 and CDR2: SGDLS, YYNGEE. The CDR3 loop spans 14 amino acids. CDR3 DNA sequence: TGTGCCAGCAGCTCCGACAGGTGGGACAATGAGCAGTTCTTC. Its protein product is CASSSDRWDNEQFF.

This clonotype was seen a handful of times. This rearrangement joins TRBV5-1 to TRBJ1-1; maybe TRBD1 (5 bases). The germline V and J ends were trimmed by 4 bases and 3 bases, with 13 bases remaining between them. CDR1 SGHRS and CDR2 YFSETQ come from the germline V gene. This CDR3 is 14 amino acids long. The CDR3 reads CASSQAGGYTEAFF. CDR3 sequence (DNA): TGCGCCAGCAGCCAGGCTGGGGGGTACACTGAAGCTTTCTTT.

The J gene is TRBJ2-7, the V gene TRBV28; 10 nucleotides agree with TRBD1. V dropped 7 bases and J dropped 5; count of bases not matched to a gene: 8. Germline CDR1 MDHEN, CDR2 SYDVKM. The CDR3 has 14 amino acids. The DNA of the CDR3 is TGTGCCAGCATCCCGGGACAGGGGTCAAACGAGCAGTACTTC. The encoded protein is CASIPGQGSNEQYF.

This clonotype appeared a single time. The rearrangement uses TRBV7-2 and TRBJ2-7; tentatively, D is TRBD1 (5 bases). The length of the CDR3 is 14 residues. The ends were cut back, 5 bases at V and 0 bases at J, with 11 bases in the middle. Germline V gene data show CDR1 as SGHTA and CDR2 as FQGNSA. CDR3 sequence (DNA): TGTGCCAGCAGCGGACACGAAATCTCCTACGAGCAGTACTTC. Its translation is CASSGHEISYEQYF.

The chain carries TRBV29-1 and TRBJ1-1, with 7 nucleotides matching TRBD1. Germline V gene sequence: CDR1 SQVTM, CDR2 ANQGSEA. Unmatched junction bases numbered 10, after V lost 6 bases and J lost 3 bases. This CDR3 contains 14 residues. The CDR3 region is CSVQGGPRDTEAFF. The CDR3 coding sequence is TGCAGCGTCCAGGGGGGCCCGAGGGACACTGAAGCTTTCTTT.

V and J are TRBV20-1 and TRBJ2-4; D gene unclear. Trimming removed 5 bases at V and 9 bases at J, with 11 bases between. Looked up from germline, CDR1 is DFQATT and CDR2 is SNEGSKA (reference sequence). The CDR3 has 11 amino acids. The CDR3 nucleotides are TGCAGTGCTGAGCCTGAAGGCATTCAGTACTTC. Translated: CSAEPEGIQYF.

This clonotype came up a few times. The V gene is TRBV5-1, the J gene TRBJ1-1, with TRBD1 matching 7 bases. The CDR3 sequence is 13 residues long. Germline V gene sequence: CDR1 SGHRS, CDR2 YFSETQ. V shed 4 bases and J 4 bases; nucleotides not matched to a gene: 4. The CDR3 protein is CASSPTGSTEAFF. The CDR3 DNA is TGCGCCAGCAGCCCGACAGGGTCCACTGAAGCTTTCTTT. Supplemented by reference TRBV5-1 and TRBJ1-1, the full variable domain reads KAGVTQTPRYLIKTRGQQVTLSCSPISGHRSVSWYQQTPGQGLQFLFEYFSETQRNKGNFPGRFSGRQFSNSRSEMNVSTLELGDSALYLCASSPTGSTEAFFGQGTRLTVV.

V usage is TRBV7-2 and J usage is TRBJ1-2, with a weak D call TRBD1 (6 bases). The CDR3 extends over 13 amino acids. Germline V gene lookup returns CDR1 SGHTA and CDR2 FQGNSA. V lost 3 bases and J 7 bases, leaving 12 bases between the germline ends. CDR3 sequence: CASSFSGATGYTF. CDR3 in DNA: TGTGCCAGCAGCTTCTCAGGGGCGACTGGCTACACCTTC.

This chain uses TRBV6-2 or TRBV6-3 with TRBJ2-1; 10 bases fit TRBD2. The CDR3 covers 20 residues. J gave up 6 bases and V 6 bases, and 23 bases lay outside the gene matches. In germline, CDR1 is MNHEY, CDR2 SVGEGT. The CDR3 coding sequence is TGTGCCAGCAGGAGTGTTGTAGGACTAGCGGTCCGGAAGGGGCCCAATGAGCAGTTCTTC. It translates to CASRSVVGLAVRKGPNEQFF.